These 14 T cell receptor beta chains originate from one sample sequenced in a study of blood T cell repertoires in COVID-19. Profiled with immunoSEQ multiplex PCR; TCRdb holds only in-frame clones, not every one. Of about 140,000 clones listed, around 83% are singletons. Sequencing was carried out using peripheral blood. The receptors stem from a man younger than 45 with COVID-19, enrolled during active disease.

The chain combines TRBV27 with TRBJ2-7; a possible D gene is TRBD1 (6 bases). The length of the CDR3 is 14 residues. The germline gives CDR1 MNHEY, CDR2 SMNVEV (reference sequence). Trimming took off 5 bases at V and 8 bases at J, with 19 bases between the two ends. The CDR3: CASSPQTRTAQQYF. Written as DNA, the CDR3 is TGTGCCAGCAGTCCTCAAACCCGGACAGCGCAGCAGTACTTC.

The genes are TRBV24-1 and TRBJ2-5, with TRBD1 as a possible D gene (6 bases). CDR3 length equals 17 residues. V was clipped by 4 bases and J by 5 bases, with 22 bases between them. CDR1 KGHDR and CDR2 SFDVKD come from the germline V gene. The CDR3 is CATSEYNGGRGVETQYF. CDR3 DNA sequence: TGTGCCACCAGTGAGTACAATGGAGGCAGGGGCGTGGAGACCCAGTACTTC.

J is TRBJ1-1 and V is TRBV9; unclear D gene. Germline V gene sequence: CDR1 SGDLS, CDR2 YYNGEE. Deletions cut 3 bases from V and 3 bases from J, with 18 bases between. The CDR3 length is 16 residues. Here the CDR3 DNA reads TGTGCCAGCAGCGCCCGCCTTGGGAGGACCGACACTGAAGCTTTCTTT. As protein: CASSARLGRTDTEAFF.

This clone was seen more than once but under ten times. This chain links TRBV21-1 with TRBJ2-7; the table's D call of TRBD2 was not tested on the DNA. TRBV21-1 is classified as a pseudogene. This CDR3 has 14 amino acids. CDR3 in DNA: TGTGCCAGCAGCGGACTAGCGGGCACCTACGAGCAGTACTTC. Amino acids: CASSGLAGTYEQYF.

V is TRBV4-2 and J is TRBJ2-2, with D perhaps matching TRBD1 (6 bases). Between the trimmed V and J ends, which lost 0 bases and 0 bases, there was a span of 14 bases. The CDR3 is 18 amino acids. Germline assignment: CDR1 LGHNA and CDR2 YNFKEQ. The CDR3 sequence: CASSQDGDTMTNTGELFF. The DNA of the CDR3 is TGTGCCAGCAGCCAAGATGGGGACACTATGACGAACACCGGGGAGCTGTTTTTT.

The chain links TRBV6-5 to TRBJ2-2; the D is unclear. Germline lookup yields CDR1 MNHEY and CDR2 SVGAGI. V was cut by 0 bases and J by 2 bases, with 10 bases left in between. The CDR3 covers 16 residues. CDR3 residues: CASSYSTGTNTGELFF. The DNA of the CDR3 is TGTGCCAGCAGTTACTCTACGGGTACCAACACCGGGGAGCTGTTTTTT.

V gene TRBV5-1 combines with J gene TRBJ2-1, with D possibly TRBD2 on 5 matching bases. Germline V gene sequence: CDR1 SGHRS, CDR2 YFSETQ. Trimming took 1 base from V and 5 from J, leaving 13 bases between them. The length of the CDR3 is 15 residues. The CDR3 protein is CASSLLGVTNNEQFF. The CDR3 DNA sequence: TGCGCCAGCAGCTTGCTGGGAGTTACCAACAATGAGCAGTTCTTC.

The chain employs TRBV7-8 and TRBJ1-1, with TRBD1 matching 7 bases. Trimming removed 5 bases from V and 0 bases from J; junction bases left unmatched: 12. Germline CDR1 reads SGHVS; CDR2 reads FQNEAQ. This CDR3 has 17 amino acids. CDR3 sequence (DNA): TGTGCCAGCAGCCCCCGGGACAGTTCCTTCATGAACACTGAAGCTTTCTTT. Translating gives CASSPRDSSFMNTEAFF.

This clone was detected a few times. The chain carries TRBV19 and TRBJ2-1, with TRBD2 as a possible D gene (6 bases). Germline V lookup: CDR1 LNHDA, CDR2 SQIVND (reference sequence). The CDR3 loop spans 13 amino acids. Trimming took 7 bases from V and 4 from J, leaving 11 bases between them. CDR3 nucleotide sequence: TGTGCCAGTACCGGGGAGGTATACAATGAGCAGTTCTTC. This gives the protein CASTGEVYNEQFF. The full variable domain, rest sourced from reference TRBV19 and TRBJ2-1, is DGGITQSPKYLFRKEGQNVTLSCEQNLNHDAMYWYRQDPGQGLRLIYYSQIVNDFQKGDIAEGYSVSREKKESFPLTVTSAQKNPTAFYLCASTGEVYNEQFFGPGTRLTVL.

The table lists this clone with many counts. CDR3 DNA: TGTGCCAGCAGCCAAGGTTACGGACAGGGGTCGACTTACGAGCAGTACTTC. Translation gives CASSQGYGQGSTYEQYF. The V and J genes are TRBV3-1 (or the pseudogene TRBV3-2) and TRBJ2-7; TRBD1 matches 9 bases. This CDR3 has 17 amino acids. CDR1 and CDR2 from the germline V gene are LGHDT and YNNKEL (reference sequence). The V and J ends lost 1 base and 4 bases, in that order; junction bases with no gene match: 11.

The count of this clone is one. The chain joins TRBV28 to TRBJ2-3; the match to TRBD2 covers 10 bases. This CDR3 contains 15 residues. CDR1 is MDHEN, CDR2 SYDVKM, per germline. With 5 bases clipped from V and 4 bases from J, the junction kept 6 bases outside the gene matches. CDR3 DNA: TGTGCCAGCAGTGAACTAGCGGGAATATCAGATACGCAGTATTTT. Amino acid sequence: CASSELAGISDTQYF.

The chain uses TRBV5-1 and TRBJ1-1; possible D gene TRBD1, 5 bases. The germline CDR1 and CDR2 sequences are SGHRS and YFSETQ. Trimming cost V 7 bases and J 1 base, with 14 bases left between them. The CDR3 runs 14 residues. Here the CDR3 reads CASRWVGGNTEAFF. Here the CDR3 DNA reads TGCGCCAGCCGTTGGGTGGGGGGGAACACTGAAGCTTTCTTT.

The CDR3 region has the DNA TGTGCCAGCAGTAAAACAGGTTATGGCTACACCTTC. Amino acid sequence: CASSKTGYGYTF. This sequence joins TRBV6-6 and TRBJ1-2, with a possible D match to TRBD1 (5 bases). Germline CDR1 and CDR2: MNHNY and SVGAGI (reference sequence). Trimming removed 5 bases at V and 5 bases at J, with 9 bases between. The CDR3 consists of 12 residues.

The V call is TRBV2, the J call TRBJ2-3; 14 bases fit TRBD2. This CDR3 comprises 17 residues. Germline-derived CDR1 and CDR2 are SNHLY and FYNNEI. The J segment lost 6 bases and the V segment lost 5 bases, leaving 10 bases of the junction unmatched. The CDR3 sequence: CASSSLGTSGSMDTQYF. For the CDR3, the DNA is TGTGCCAGCAGTTCCCTAGGGACTAGCGGGAGTATGGATACGCAGTATTTT.